This T cell receptor (beta chain) was recovered during a study of T cell changes during pregnancy in multiple sclerosis. The germline CDR1 and CDR2 sequences are MNHEY and SMNVEV (reference sequence). The junction had 2 bases not matched to a gene; V was cut back by 0 bases and J by 4 bases. The CDR3 has 14 amino acids. Profiling relied on immunoSEQ multiplex PCR, and the TCRdb table lists in-frame clones only, not all of them. The table records some 85,000 clones, more than 90% of them present only once. The sample consisted of peripheral blood, taken in the second trimester of pregnancy. The genes are TRBV27 and TRBJ2-7; TRBD2 agrees at 8 bases. This TCR came from a female donor with multiple sclerosis, enrolled in a pregnancy study. In DNA form, the CDR3 reads TGTGCCAGCAGTTTATCGGGACTAGGTTACGAGCAGTACTTC. Translating it yields CASSLSGLGYEQYF.